The clone carrying this T cell receptor (beta chain) has just a few counts. Source material for PBMCs was less than 12 ml fresh peripheral blood. From germline, CDR1 is MNHEY and CDR2 SVGEGT. The CDR3 is 16 residues long. The V segment lost 0 bases and the J segment 2 bases; nucleotides outside the gene matches: 5. This entry belongs to a study of T cells in Graves' hyperthyroidism and ophthalmopathy. Study background: The initial diagnosis was the point when peripheral blood was collected, ahead of any treatment.

Regions amplified from RNA transcripts were the TCR beta CDR3 regions. The primer set for the first-round RT-PCR of the TCR CDR3 was HTBI. Using its own MiXCR run on the multiplex PCR reads, TCRdb lists one record per CDR3 protein. Altogether approximately 640,000 distinct CDR3 sequences are present, around 16% being singletons, with the ten largest covering 15% to 17%. The chain uses TRBV6-2 or TRBV6-3 and TRBJ2-3; 7 nucleotides align to TRBD2. Sample: blood. The sequence derives from a man aged 45-60 years with Graves' hyperthyroidism. The CDR3 DNA reads TGTGCCAGCAGTTACTCCCCTAGCGGCTACACAGATACGCAGTATTTT. Amino acids: CASSYSPSGYTDTQYF.